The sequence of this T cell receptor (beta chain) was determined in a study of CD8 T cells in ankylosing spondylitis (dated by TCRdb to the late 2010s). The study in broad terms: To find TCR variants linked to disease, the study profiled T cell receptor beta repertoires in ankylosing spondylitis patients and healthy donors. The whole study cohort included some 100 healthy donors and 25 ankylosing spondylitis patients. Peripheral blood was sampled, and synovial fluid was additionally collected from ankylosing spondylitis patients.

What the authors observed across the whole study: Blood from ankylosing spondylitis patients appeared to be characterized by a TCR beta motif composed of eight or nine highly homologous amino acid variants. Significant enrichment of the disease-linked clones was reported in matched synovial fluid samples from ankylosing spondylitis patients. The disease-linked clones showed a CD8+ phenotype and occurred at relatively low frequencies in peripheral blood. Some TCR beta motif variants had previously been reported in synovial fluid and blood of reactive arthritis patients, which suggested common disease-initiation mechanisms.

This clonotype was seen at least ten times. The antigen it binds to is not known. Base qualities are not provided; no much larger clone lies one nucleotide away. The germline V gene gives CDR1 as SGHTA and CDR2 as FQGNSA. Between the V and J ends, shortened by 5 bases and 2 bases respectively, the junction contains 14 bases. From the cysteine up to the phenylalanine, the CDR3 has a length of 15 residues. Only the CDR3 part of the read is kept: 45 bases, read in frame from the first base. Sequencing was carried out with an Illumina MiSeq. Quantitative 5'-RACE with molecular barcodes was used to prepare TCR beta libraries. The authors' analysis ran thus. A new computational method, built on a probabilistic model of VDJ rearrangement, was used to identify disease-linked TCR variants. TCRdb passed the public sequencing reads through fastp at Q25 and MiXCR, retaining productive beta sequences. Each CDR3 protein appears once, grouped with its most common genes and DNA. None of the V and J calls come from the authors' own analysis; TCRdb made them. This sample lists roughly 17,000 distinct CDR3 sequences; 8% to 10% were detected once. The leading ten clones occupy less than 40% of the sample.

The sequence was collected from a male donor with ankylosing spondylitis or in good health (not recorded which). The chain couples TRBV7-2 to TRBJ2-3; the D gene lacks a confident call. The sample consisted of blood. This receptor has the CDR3 CASSPIGFATDTQYF. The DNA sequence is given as TGTGCCAGCAGCCCGATAGGTTTTGCCACAGATACGCAGTATTTT.